Listed here are 25 T cell receptor beta chains from one sample, sequenced in a study of shared clonotypes between healthy human individuals. Using immunoSEQ multiplex PCR, the repertoire was profiled, and TCRdb retains in-frame clones only, with some absent. This sample has millions of clones, with around 94% found just once. Source material: naive CD4+ T cells sorted from blood. Indicated subset: CD45RA+ positively selected. The receptors stem from a man aged 18 to 29 in good health.

The chain links TRBV7-2 to TRBJ2-1; possibly TRBD1 or TRBD2 for D (6 bases each). Germline V gives CDR1 SGHTA, CDR2 FQGNSA. Trimming stripped 5 bases from V and 9 bases from J, with 14 bases between. CDR3 length: 13 residues. CDR3 in amino acids: CASSRGGLGEQFF. The CDR3 DNA reads TGTGCCAGCAGCAGAGGGGGGCTTGGTGAGCAGTTCTTC.

The V call is TRBV12-5, the J call TRBJ2-1; TRBD2 agrees at 9 bases. The length of the CDR3 is 15 residues. The germline gives CDR1 LGHNT, CDR2 FRNRAP. After removal of 5 bases from V and 7 bases from J, the junction contained 9 bases not matched to a gene. This chain's CDR3 is CASGLGAGGGNEQFF. The CDR3 coding sequence is TGTGCTAGTGGTCTAGGAGCGGGAGGCGGAAATGAGCAGTTCTTC.

In DNA form, the CDR3 reads TGTGCCATCCTAGGGCCCGCGGATACGCAGTATTTT. Its translation: CAILGPADTQYF. The genes are TRBV10-3 and TRBJ2-3; D ambiguous. Trimming shortened V by 8 bases and J by 6 bases, and 12 bases separated the two germline ends. Per germline, CDR1 ENHRY and CDR2 SYGVKD. The length of the CDR3 is 12 residues.

The rearrangement joins TRBV27 to TRBJ2-6; 7 bases align to TRBD1. Losses at the gene ends were 8 bases for V and 0 bases for J; bases not matched to a gene: 16. The CDR3 has 19 residues. CDR1 is MNHEY and CDR2 is SMNVEV in the germline V gene (reference sequence). The CDR3: CASQPYVDRVPSGANVLTF. DNA of the CDR3: TGTGCCAGCCAACCCTACGTAGACAGGGTTCCCTCTGGGGCCAACGTCCTGACTTTC.

The chain is built from TRBV12-5 and TRBJ2-5, with 9 bases identical to TRBD2. The J segment lost 5 bases and the V segment lost 7 bases, leaving 11 bases of the junction unmatched. Germline CDR1 reads LGHNT; CDR2 reads FRNRAP. This CDR3 region has 15 residues. Here the CDR3 reads CASEASGKAWETQYF. DNA of the CDR3: TGTGCTAGTGAGGCTAGCGGGAAAGCCTGGGAGACCCAGTACTTC.

This chain uses TRBV12-5 with TRBJ2-1; either TRBD1 or TRBD2 may supply D (6 bases each). The CDR3 is made up of 17 amino acids. Germline loops: CDR1 LGHNT, CDR2 FRNRAP. V was trimmed by 5 bases and J by 5 bases, leaving 22 bases between them. CDR3 residues: CASGEGGAGNRDNEQFF. In DNA form, the CDR3 reads TGTGCTAGTGGTGAGGGGGGCGCGGGGAATCGGGACAATGAGCAGTTCTTC.

The chain couples TRBV4-1 to TRBJ2-7, with D maybe TRBD1 (5 bases). CDR1 is MGHRA, CDR2 YSYEKL, per germline. The CDR3 sequence is 14 residues long. V dropped 3 bases and J dropped 3 bases, with 12 bases sitting between them. For the CDR3, the DNA is TGCGCCAGCAGCCAGAGGCGACAGTACTACGAGCAGTACTTC. It yields the protein CASSQRRQYYEQYF.

This chain links TRBV5-8 with TRBJ1-2, with D hard to call. From germline, CDR1 is SGHTS and CDR2 YDEGEE. The CDR3 has 15 amino acids. The germline V and J ends were trimmed by 4 bases and 2 bases, with 15 bases remaining between them. CDR3 in amino acids: CASSPQGSENYGYTF. CDR3 coding DNA: TGTGCCAGCAGCCCACAAGGCTCAGAGAACTATGGCTACACCTTC.

The chain uses TRBV5-1 and TRBJ2-2; D is possibly TRBD1 or TRBD2 (5 bases each). The CDR3 extends over 14 amino acids. V was shortened by 6 bases and J by 0 bases, with 9 bases between the two germline ends. Germline V gene sequence: CDR1 SGHRS, CDR2 YFSETQ. CDR3 region: CASIRGSNTGELFF. CDR3 nucleotide sequence: TGCGCCAGCATCCGGGGCTCGAACACCGGGGAGCTGTTTTTT.

The chain recombines TRBV6-1 with TRBJ2-5; D is perhaps TRBD2 (5 bases). Trimming cost V 6 bases and J 7 bases, with 12 bases left between them. The CDR3 totals 12 residues. Looked up from germline, CDR1 is MNHNS and CDR2 is SASEGT. The CDR3 region is CASSLDRGTQYF. The CDR3 coding sequence is TGTGCCAGCAGCCTCGATCGGGGGACCCAGTACTTC.

V and J are TRBV7-9 and TRBJ1-5, with D possibly matching TRBD1 (5 bases). V was shortened by 2 bases and J by 4 bases, with 15 bases between the two germline ends. Germline V gives CDR1 SEHNR, CDR2 FQNEAQ (reference sequence). The CDR3 is made up of 16 amino acids. The CDR3 protein is CASSLNEGRGNQPQHF. The CDR3 nucleotides read TGTGCCAGCAGCTTAAATGAGGGGAGGGGAAATCAGCCCCAGCATTTT. Full variable domain (missing parts from reference TRBV7-9 and TRBJ1-5): DTGVSQNPRHKITKRGQNVTFRCDPISEHNRLYWYRQTLGQGPEFLTYFQNEAQLEKSRLLSDRFSAERPKGSFSTLEIQRTEQGDSAMYLCASSLNEGRGNQPQHFGDGTRLSIL.

This chain joins TRBV30 and TRBJ1-6; perhaps TRBD1 as D (5 bases). The CDR3 covers 16 residues. Germline-derived CDR1 and CDR2 are GTSNPN and SVGIG (reference sequence). The V end was cut by 4 bases, the J end by 7 bases, with 20 bases between. CDR3 sequence: CAWNKLGTLRNSPLHF. The CDR3 nucleotides are TGTGCCTGGAACAAGCTAGGGACTCTTAGGAATTCACCCCTCCACTTT.

V gene TRBV7-2 combines with J gene TRBJ2-1, with 7 positions matching TRBD2. This CDR3 spans 14 amino acids. CDR1 and CDR2 (germline): SGHTA, FQGNSA. Unmatched junction bases numbered 4, after V lost 5 bases and J lost 3 bases. The DNA for the CDR3 is TGTGCCAGCAGCCCTGCGGGGGTCTACAATGAGCAGTTCTTC. It is translated as CASSPAGVYNEQFF.

The V gene is TRBV11-3, the J gene TRBJ2-1; TRBD1 aligns across 9 bases. CDR1 is SGHNT and CDR2 is YENEEA in the germline V gene. Germline trimming cut 5 bases from V and 0 bases from J; bases unmatched to any gene: 8. This CDR3 comprises 17 residues. The CDR3 here is CASSTGQGLSSYNEQFF. The CDR3 coding sequence is TGTGCCAGCAGCACCGGACAGGGGCTGAGCTCCTACAATGAGCAGTTCTTC.

The chain couples TRBV6-6 to TRBJ2-7, with a weak D call TRBD2 (5 bases). Deletions cut 5 bases from V and 4 bases from J, with 15 bases between. The CDR3 totals 14 residues. Germline V gene sequence: CDR1 MNHNY, CDR2 SVGAGI (reference sequence). This chain's CDR3 is CASSAQWAGYEQYF. The DNA for the CDR3 is TGTGCCAGCAGTGCCCAGTGGGCGGGTTACGAGCAGTACTTC.

This clone was seen just once. This chain connects TRBV4-1 to TRBJ1-3; D remains ambiguous. CDR1 and CDR2 (germline): MGHRA, YSYEKL. Trimming removed 0 bases from V and 0 bases from J, with 9 bases in between. The CDR3 runs to 16 residues. CDR3 sequence (DNA): TGCGCCAGCAGCCAAGAAACGGCTTTCTCTGGAAACACCATATATTTT. Its translation is CASSQETAFSGNTIYF.

The chain couples TRBV5-4 to TRBJ2-2; 7 bases align to TRBD1. The CDR3 is 15 residues long. CDR1 is SGHNT, CDR2 YYREEE, per germline (reference sequence). V was clipped by 2 bases and J by 6 bases; unmatched bases: 7. This CDR3 is CASSFDRAAAGELFF. The CDR3 coding sequence is TGTGCCAGCAGCTTTGACAGGGCGGCGGCCGGGGAGCTGTTTTTT.

This chain uses TRBV5-1 with TRBJ2-7, with D maybe TRBD1 (5 bases). The CDR3 runs to 14 residues. CDR1 and CDR2 (germline): SGHRS, YFSETQ. The V gene lost 6 bases and the J gene lost 6 bases, with 19 bases spanning the gap. CDR3 DNA sequence: TGCGCCAGCAACCAGGACAACTCCCTAATCGAGCAGTACTTC. It yields the protein CASNQDNSLIEQYF.

CDR3 DNA: TGTGCCCGTCGGCAGGGTGGGGCCAACGTCCTGACTTTC. Translation gives CARRQGGANVLTF. The chain uses TRBV30 and TRBJ2-6; D possibly corresponds to TRBD1 (5 bases). Trimming took 8 bases from V and 3 from J, leaving 11 bases between them. Germline CDR1 reads GTSNPN; CDR2 reads SVGIG (reference sequence). This CDR3 contains 13 residues.

This clone was detected a few times. This chain uses TRBV10-2 with TRBJ1-2; 7 bases line up with TRBD1. The germline CDR1 and CDR2 sequences are WSHSY and SAAADI. The V gene end was trimmed by 4 bases and the J gene end by 2 bases; junction bases not matched to a gene: 4. This CDR3 comprises 14 residues. The CDR3: CASSGGQENYGYTF. The CDR3 DNA follows: TGCGCCAGCAGTGGCGGACAGGAGAACTATGGCTACACCTTC.

This chain links TRBV9 with TRBJ1-3; no firm D call. Trimming took 3 bases from V and 2 from J, leaving 9 bases between them. This CDR3 region has 14 residues. Germline loops: CDR1 SGDLS, CDR2 YYNGEE. CDR3 in DNA: TGTGCCAGCAGCGGGGGAAACCCTGGAAACACCATATATTTT. Encoded protein: CASSGGNPGNTIYF.

This chain connects TRBV5-1 to TRBJ2-7; possibly TRBD1 for D (5 bases). CDR1 SGHRS and CDR2 YFSETQ come from the germline V gene. Trimming cost V 6 bases and J 0 bases, with 13 bases left between them. The CDR3 has 14 residues. CDR3 nucleotides: TGCGCCAGCAACAAAGACAGCCACTCCTACGAGCAGTACTTC. Translating it yields CASNKDSHSYEQYF.

In this sample, this clone turned up once. Other nucleotide sequences from this sample produce the same CDR3. The rearrangement links TRBV5-4 to TRBJ2-7; 8 bases match TRBD1. Germline values: CDR1 SGHNT, CDR2 YYREEE (reference sequence). With 0 bases clipped from V and 2 bases from J, the junction kept 4 bases outside the gene matches. The CDR3 length is 15 residues. CDR3 sequence reads: CASSLGRQGTYEQYF. The CDR3 DNA reads TGTGCCAGCAGCTTGGGGCGACAGGGGACCTACGAGCAGTACTTC.

The chain carries TRBV5-1 and TRBJ2-5; D is undetermined. CDR3 length equals 18 residues. The germline CDR1 and CDR2 sequences are SGHRS and YFSETQ. Trimming removed 0 bases from V and 1 base from J, with 19 bases in between. The DNA for the CDR3 is TGCGCCAGCAGCTTGGCCCTCGCCTCAGGTCGCTCCCAAGAGACCCAGTACTTC. Translation gives CASSLALASGRSQETQYF.

The chain carries TRBV25-1 and TRBJ2-3; 10 bases are shared with TRBD1. CDR1 and CDR2 (germline): MGHDK, SYGVNS. This CDR3 is 14 amino acids long. After removal of 7 bases from V and 4 bases from J, the junction contained 5 bases not matched to a gene. The CDR3 region is CASNRQGAADTQYF. The CDR3 DNA follows: TGTGCCAGCAATAGACAGGGGGCGGCAGATACGCAGTATTTT.